This T cell receptor beta chain was sequenced in a study of T cell repertoires in cytomegalovirus infection (dated by TCRdb to 2018 to 2020). Describing the broader study: Peptide stimulations targeted recently identified HLA-C-restricted CMV epitopes, whose presentation resists viral immunomodulation, together with well-studied HLA-B-restricted epitopes. Donor HLA type was relevant to the analysis, as public TCR beta signatures indicated carriage of CMV infection together with the matching HLA type. What the study reported, not specific to this receptor: In both this cohort and an independent roughly 350-donor cohort, the cumulative frequency of public TCR beta family members distinguished carriers of CMV infection plus the relevant HLA type. In the ex vivo response, HLA-C-restricted CMV-specific TCR beta clonotypes were dominant, and in two of eight donors the single most frequent clonotype came from this HLA-C-restricted group.

Concerning this clonotype: The specificity of this receptor is unknown. The input lacks base qualities; no much larger clone sits a single base away.

For sequencing, an Illumina HiSeq 1500 was employed. TCRdb trimmed the raw reads at Q25, called clones with MiXCR and kept productive beta chains. Entries are consolidated by CDR3 protein sequence, retaining the most common genes and DNA. This sample holds about 700,000 distinct CDR3 sequences; around 35% were observed only once. Roughly 18% of the sample goes to the ten largest clones. This specimen's treatment or condition label, interpreted: in vitro stimulation with specific CMV peptide epitopes to enrich CMV-specific T cells. The CDR3, from cysteine to phenylalanine, totals 15 residues. The retained sequence is limited to the CDR3, 45 bases, with the frame set at the first base. For CDR1 and CDR2, the germline V gene lists MGHRA and YSYEKL. The germline V and J ends show losses of 4 bases and 5 bases respectively, and no gene match explains 4 bases of the junction.

The receptor was derived from a human donor in good health (CMV status not recorded). Some clones in this sample may be carry-over from other donors' samples. The chain is made from TRBV4-1 and TRBJ1-4; 10 nucleotides in the junction match TRBD1. This sample comprised cultured PBMCs, obtained from culture after CMV antigen stimulation. The CDR3 protein sequence reads: CASSRRQGANEKLFF. The DNA is as follows: TGCGCCAGCAGCCGGCGACAGGGGGCGAATGAAAAACTGTTTTTT.